The 23 T cell receptor beta chains presented below share a single source sample, sequenced in a study of CD8 T cells in ankylosing spondylitis. TCRdb reprocessed the 5' RACE reads via MiXCR and lists one record per CDR3 protein. The sample consists of 300,000 to 350,000 distinct CDR3 sequences, 9.5% to 13% of them appearing once. The sequencing input was blood, either unsorted or a sorted T cell fraction (not recorded which). All receptors derive from a female donor with ankylosing spondylitis or in good health (not recorded which).

The CDR3 coding sequence is TGTGCCAGCAGCAAGGGGGCACCTATTATTAACTATGGCTACCCCTTC. This gives the protein CASSKGAPIINYGYPF. This chain uses TRBV21-1 with TRBJ1-2; TRBD1, as called in the table, went unchecked against the DNA. TRBV21-1 is given as a pseudogene. This CDR3 is 16 amino acids long.

This clonotype was found many times. The chain employs TRBV7-9 and TRBJ2-7; D unclear. Trimming removed 5 bases at V and 4 bases at J, with 18 bases between. CDR1 is SEHNR and CDR2 is FQNEAQ in the germline V gene (reference sequence). There are 15 residues in the CDR3. This CDR3 is CASSHGPQSRYEQYF. Written as DNA, the CDR3 is TGTGCCAGCAGCCATGGACCTCAGTCACGTTACGAGCAGTACTTC.

This clonotype was recorded many times. The V call is TRBV5-1, the J call TRBJ1-1, with 7 positions matching TRBD1. The V segment lost 3 bases and the J segment 0 bases; nucleotides outside the gene matches: 8. The germline V gene has CDR1 SGHRS and CDR2 YFSETQ. The CDR3 totals 16 residues. Here the CDR3 DNA reads TGCGCCAGCAGCTCCCTGGGACAGCCCATGAACACTGAAGCTTTCTTT. Protein sequence: CASSSLGQPMNTEAFF.

The table lists this clonotype with many counts. CDR3 amino acids: CASVLSVAGELFF. CDR3 sequence (DNA): TGTGCCAGCGTTTTAAGCGTTGCCGGGGAGCTGTTTTTT. The rearrangement links TRBV12-3 or TRBV12-4 to TRBJ2-2; D not certain. Trimming removed 8 bases from V and 6 bases from J, with 13 bases in between. The CDR3 totals 13 residues.

This clonotype was seen many times. This rearrangement joins TRBV28 to TRBJ1-1, with D perhaps TRBD1 (5 bases). CDR1 is MDHEN, CDR2 SYDVKM, per germline. V dropped 5 bases and J dropped 0 bases, with 13 bases sitting between them. This CDR3 spans 15 amino acids. CDR3 amino acids: CASSTPPGMNTEAFF. CDR3 in DNA: TGTGCCAGCAGTACTCCCCCAGGGATGAACACTGAAGCTTTCTTT. Using reference TRBV28 and TRBJ1-1 for the parts outside the CDR3, the full variable domain is DVKVTQSSRYLVKRTGEKVFLECVQDMDHENMFWYRQDPGLGLRLIYFSYDVKMKEKGDIPEGYSVSREKKERFSLILESASTNQTSMYLCASSTPPGMNTEAFFGQGTRLTVV.

This clonotype has ten or more counts. The chain is built from TRBV6-1 and TRBJ2-7; D is perhaps TRBD2 (5 bases). Germline loops: CDR1 MNHNS, CDR2 SASEGT. The CDR3 length is 14 residues. Trimming shortened V by 5 bases and J by 3 bases, and 14 bases separated the two germline ends. The CDR3 reads CASSQLGDGYEQYF. In nucleotides, the CDR3 is TGTGCCAGCAGTCAACTAGGAGATGGCTACGAGCAGTACTTC.

This rearrangement joins TRBV5-5 to TRBJ2-7; weak D call: TRBD2 (6 bases). CDR3 length equals 16 residues. CDR1 SGHKS and CDR2 YYEKEE come from the germline V gene (reference sequence). Deletions cut 4 bases from V and 3 bases from J, with 20 bases between. The CDR3 DNA sequence: TGTGCCAGCAGCCTCTCCCCGGGACTTCAAAACTACGAGCAGTACTTC. Translating gives CASSLSPGLQNYEQYF.

The table lists this clonotype with many counts. The chain couples TRBV5-5 to TRBJ2-1; D perhaps matches TRBD1 (6 bases). Trimming took off 5 bases at V and 2 bases at J, with 14 bases between the two ends. This CDR3 comprises 15 residues. CDR1 and CDR2 (germline): SGHKS, YYEKEE (reference sequence). CDR3 sequence: CASRPTGITYNEQFF. The CDR3 nucleotides are TGTGCCAGCAGGCCAACAGGGATAACCTACAATGAGCAGTTCTTC. Looking up the rest from reference TRBV5-5 and TRBJ2-1 gives the full variable domain: DAGVTQSPTHLIKTRGQQVTLRCSPISGHKSVSWYQQVLGQGPQFIFQYYEKEERGRGNFPDRFSARQFPNYSSELNVNALLLGDSALYLCASRPTGITYNEQFFGPGTRLTVL.

In its sample, this clonotype was seen a few times. The DNA for the CDR3 is TGCAGTGCTCCCCGGGGACCCAGCTACGAGCAGTACTTC. Translated, it gives CSAPRGPSYEQYF. V usage is TRBV20-1 and J usage is TRBJ2-7, with D perhaps given as TRBD1 or TRBD2 (5 bases each). Deletions cut 5 bases from V and 3 bases from J, with 14 bases between. The V gene's germline CDR1 is DFQATT and CDR2 SNEGSKA (reference sequence). CDR3 length: 13 amino acids.

This clonotype was observed a few times. The chain uses TRBV27 and TRBJ2-5; D assignment may be TRBD1 or TRBD2 (6 bases each). The CDR3 has 14 amino acids. The germline gives CDR1 MNHEY, CDR2 SMNVEV (reference sequence). V dropped 3 bases and J dropped 4 bases, with 12 bases sitting between them. The CDR3 protein is CASSLGGGGETQYF. The CDR3 DNA reads as TGTGCCAGCAGTTTGGGGGGCGGCGGAGAGACCCAGTACTTC.

This clonotype was recorded at least ten times. J is TRBJ2-1 and V is TRBV20-1; D may correspond to TRBD1 or TRBD2 (6 bases each). V was trimmed by 6 bases and J by 3 bases, leaving 24 bases between them. The CDR3 is 17 residues long. In germline, CDR1 is DFQATT, CDR2 SNEGSKA (reference sequence). CDR3 coding DNA: TGCAGTGCAACGGGGGCTACAGGGAAACGAGACTACAATGAGCAGTTCTTC. It codes for CSATGATGKRDYNEQFF.

The rearrangement joins TRBV11-2 to TRBJ2-1; 7 bases align to TRBD2. The CDR3 totals 17 residues. The V segment lost 5 bases and the J segment 7 bases; nucleotides outside the gene matches: 17. Germline CDR1 reads SGHAT; CDR2 reads FQNNGV. CDR3 nucleotides: TGTGCCAGCAGCCAACCTATGGGATTAGCGGGCAGAAATGAGCAGTTCTTC. As protein: CASSQPMGLAGRNEQFF. The complete variable domain, with remaining parts taken from reference TRBV11-2 and TRBJ2-1, reads EAGVAQSPRYKIIEKRQSVAFWCNPISGHATLYWYQQILGQGPKLLIQFQNNGVVDDSQLPKDRFSAERLKGVDSTLKIQPAKLEDSAVYLCASSQPMGLAGRNEQFFGPGTRLTVL.

This clonotype was observed once. The chain is built from TRBV4-1 and TRBJ1-5; TRBD1 agrees at 9 bases. Trimming removed 4 bases from V and 3 bases from J; junction bases left unmatched: 7. Germline assignment: CDR1 MGHRA and CDR2 YSYEKL. The CDR3 sequence is 16 residues long. CDR3: CASSPWTGEANQPQHF. The CDR3 DNA reads TGCGCCAGCAGCCCTTGGACAGGGGAGGCCAATCAGCCCCAGCATTTT.

This clonotype was observed a handful of times. The chain has TRBV27 and TRBJ2-5; no definite D call. Germline CDR1 is MNHEY and CDR2 is SMNVEV (reference sequence). Trimming left V 6 bases short and J 5 bases short, with 19 bases between. CDR3 length equals 15 residues. In nucleotides, the CDR3 is TGTGCCAGCAGACCCTCTATTAACCGGAAGGAGACCCAGTACTTC. Translation: CASRPSINRKETQYF.

The table lists this clonotype with a few counts. This chain uses TRBV11-2 with TRBJ2-4; TRBD1 agrees at 9 bases. Germline lookup yields CDR1 SGHAT and CDR2 FQNNGV. CDR3 length: 16 amino acids. V lost 2 bases and J lost 3; bases outside the gene matches: 5. The CDR3 DNA follows: TGTGCCAGCAGCTTAACAGGGGGCACGGACAAAAACATTCAGTACTTC. It codes for CASSLTGGTDKNIQYF.

The sample holds many counts of this clonotype. V and J are TRBV20-1 and TRBJ1-1, with D maybe TRBD1 (6 bases). Germline CDR1 is DFQATT and CDR2 is SNEGSKA (reference sequence). There are 14 residues in the CDR3. The V and J ends lost 0 bases and 4 bases respectively, with 12 bases between them. CDR3 protein: CSAREWGPGTEAFF. DNA for the CDR3: TGCAGTGCTAGAGAGTGGGGGCCGGGCACTGAAGCTTTCTTT.

The chain combines TRBV6-2 or TRBV6-3 with TRBJ2-5; D gene ambiguous. The V end was cut by 6 bases, the J end by 4 bases, with 18 bases between. The CDR3 sequence is 15 residues long. Germline V gene data show CDR1 as MNHEY and CDR2 as SVGEGT. DNA of the CDR3: TGTGCCAGCAGGATAAGAGGTACCGCGATAGAGACCCAGTACTTC. Its translation is CASRIRGTAIETQYF.

This clonotype was found many times. The rearrangement joins TRBV5-1 to TRBJ1-1, with 7 nucleotides matching TRBD1. The CDR3 has 13 amino acids. Germline-derived CDR1 and CDR2 are SGHRS and YFSETQ. The junction had 5 bases not matched to a gene; V was cut back by 4 bases and J by 5 bases. The CDR3 spells CASSTGVTTEAFF. The CDR3 DNA follows: TGCGCCAGCAGCACAGGGGTGACGACTGAAGCTTTCTTT.

This clonotype has a handful of counts. In nucleotides, the CDR3 is TGTGCCAGCAGTTACGTGGGACAGGGATTAGATACGCAGTATTTT. This encodes CASSYVGQGLDTQYF. J is TRBJ2-3 and V is TRBV7-9; the match to TRBD1 covers 9 bases. The CDR3 contains 15 residues. The germline V gene encodes CDR1 SEHNR and CDR2 FQNEAQ (reference sequence). The V gene end was trimmed by 6 bases and the J gene end by 5 bases; junction bases not matched to a gene: 9.

The rearrangement uses TRBV3-1 and TRBJ2-1, with TRBD2 matching 13 bases. Germline CDR1 is LGHDT and CDR2 is YNNKEL (reference sequence). V lost 10 bases and J lost 7; bases outside the gene matches: 19. The CDR3 runs to 18 residues. In nucleotides, the CDR3 is TGTGCCACCACCCTCAGCTTGGCACTAGCGGGGGGGAAGAATGAGCAGTTCTTC. Translating gives CATTLSLALAGGKNEQFF.

This clonotype was observed many times. The rearrangement links TRBV10-3 to TRBJ2-3; perhaps D is TRBD1 or TRBD2 (5 bases each). The CDR3 has 16 residues. The germline CDR1 and CDR2 sequences are ENHRY and SYGVKD. V shed 5 bases and J shed 0 bases, with 15 bases lying between them. CDR3 nucleotides: TGTGCCATCAGTACAGGTACAGGACTTAGCACAGATACGCAGTATTTT. Translation: CAISTGTGLSTDTQYF.

The V and J genes are TRBV18 and TRBJ1-5, with 9 bases identical to TRBD1. CDR1 is KGHSH, CDR2 LQKENI, per germline. CDR3 size: 14 residues. V lost 3 bases to trimming and J lost 9 bases; unmatched junction nucleotides: 6. The CDR3: CASSPGTGYRPQHF. CDR3 coding DNA: TGTGCCAGCTCACCTGGGACAGGGTATCGGCCCCAGCATTTT.

This clonotype was counted at least ten times. V is TRBV14 and J is TRBJ1-2, with TRBD1 matching 11 bases. This CDR3 spans 14 amino acids. V lost 5 bases to trimming and J lost 7 bases; unmatched junction nucleotides: 6. Germline CDR1 and CDR2: SGHDN and FVKESK. CDR3 protein: CASSAWTGGGGYTF. The CDR3 coding sequence is TGTGCCAGCAGCGCCTGGACAGGGGGCGGTGGCTACACCTTC.